Presented here are 2 T cell receptor beta chains from one specimen sequenced in a study of shared clonotypes between healthy human individuals. Only in-frame clones appear in the TCRdb table, and some are missing; sequencing was by immunoSEQ multiplex PCR. In the table there are about 2 million clones, about 95% of which are singletons. Naive CD8 cells lacked CD45RO and underwent positive selection for CCR7, leaving out terminally differentiated effector memory CD45RA+ cells. Sequenced: naive CD8+ T cells sorted from blood. Source of these receptors: a man younger than 30 in good health.

In this sample, this clone turned up once. One junction end disagrees with the germline gene, perhaps due to a read error. This rearrangement joins TRBV7-7 to TRBJ2-7; D possibly corresponds to TRBD2 (5 bases). The germline CDR1 and CDR2 sequences are SSHAT and FNYEAQ (reference sequence). The CDR3 is made up of 14 amino acids. For the CDR3, the DNA is TGTGCTAGCAGCCCCGACCCGGGGACCTACGAGCAGTACTTC. Encoded protein: CASSPDPGTYEQYF.

V and J are TRBV13 and TRBJ1-2; 9 bases agree with TRBD1. With 5 bases clipped from V and 4 bases from J, the junction kept 8 bases outside the gene matches. The germline CDR1 and CDR2 sequences are PRHDT and FYEKMQ (reference sequence). This CDR3 spans 15 amino acids. The DNA for the CDR3 is TGTGCCAGCAGCCCTAGGGACAGGGCCTTCTATGGCTACACCTTC. It specifies CASSPRDRAFYGYTF.